This T cell receptor (beta chain) appears in the sequencing data of a study of T cells after yellow fever vaccination. Broader study findings: The bulk population could contribute abundant contaminating clonotypes to FACS-sorted repertoires. Reappearing after the booster were most of the clones from primary vaccination (almost 97% CD4, 70% to 90% CD8).

This clonotype was seen a few times. Antigen specificity is unknown. TCRdb re-derived calls from the 5' RACE reads in MiXCR, one entry per CDR3 protein. Here the sample spans around 600,000 distinct CDR3 sequences, more than 9% being singletons. The CDR3 is 15 residues long. V shed 4 bases and J shed 5 bases, with 20 bases lying between them. CDR1 is GTSNPN and CDR2 is SVGIG in the germline V gene (reference sequence). The material sequenced was PBMCs, taken on the day of the yellow fever booster vaccination. This sequence was found in a man in his thirties or forties who received the YFV17D yellow fever vaccine. The rearrangement links TRBV30 to TRBJ1-2, with a weak D call TRBD1 (5 bases). The CDR3 DNA reads as TGTGCCTGGACTCCGAGTGGCAGGGAAGCTTATGGCTACACCTTC. This sequence encodes CAWTPSGREAYGYTF.